The clone carrying this T cell receptor (beta chain) was counted only a few times. Its antigen is unidentified. About 110 mL of blood, on average, came from one heparinised draw per donor. A sort by CD45RO/CCR7/CD25/CD127/CD95/CD27 yielded CD4+ naive, central memory, regulatory and stem cell-like memory cells. This entry comes from a study of beta chain features in type 1 diabetes. Study outcomes and limitations: No resolution was reached here on whether HLA type influences TCRB rearrangement. When Type 1 diabetes patients were examined, their TCRB CDR3s proved moderately but significantly shorter in all four CD4+ subsets.

Every bit of the isolated RNA underwent reverse transcription, so sequencing read expressed TCRB transcripts. The protocol was immunoSEQ multiplex PCR, while the TCRdb copy is restricted to in-frame clones and leaves out a portion. The table records some 240,000 clones, 16% of them present only once. V shed 4 bases and J 2 bases; nucleotides not matched to a gene: 5. This CDR3 region has 13 residues. Germline V gene data show CDR1 as SQVTM and CDR2 as ANQGSEA. Sequencing used naive CD4+ T cells from blood. The rearrangement joins TRBV29-1 to TRBJ2-7; 7 bases map to TRBD1. This receptor was obtained from a young man with type 1 diabetes. CDR3 nucleotides: TGCAGCGTTGGTTCGGGACAGCCCTACGAGCAGTACTTC. Protein: CSVGSGQPYEQYF.